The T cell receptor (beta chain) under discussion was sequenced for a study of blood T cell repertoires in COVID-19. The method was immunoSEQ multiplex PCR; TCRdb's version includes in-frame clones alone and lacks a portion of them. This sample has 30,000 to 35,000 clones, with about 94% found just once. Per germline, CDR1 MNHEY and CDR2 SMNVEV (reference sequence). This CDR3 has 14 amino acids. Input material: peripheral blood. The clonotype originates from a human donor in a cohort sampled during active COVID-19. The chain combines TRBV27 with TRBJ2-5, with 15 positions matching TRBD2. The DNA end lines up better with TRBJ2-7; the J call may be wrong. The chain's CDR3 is CASGLAGGPYEQYF. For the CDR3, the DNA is TGTGCCAGCGGACTAGCGGGAGGGCCCTACGAGCAGTACTTC.